A single sample is the source of the 10 T cell receptor beta chains below, sequenced in a study of T cells in tumors after PD-1 blockade. The data were produced by immunoSEQ multiplex PCR, yet TCRdb's version contains in-frame clones alone and is incomplete. The table includes 40,000 to 55,000 clones, 79% detected once. Sequences were derived from PBMCs, sampled before anti-PD-1 treatment. These receptors came from a human donor with basal cell carcinoma.

This clone appeared a single time. The gene calls are TRBV9 and TRBJ2-5, with D maybe TRBD1 (5 bases). The germline V gene has CDR1 SGDLS and CDR2 YYNGEE. V was clipped by 0 bases and J by 4 bases, with 10 bases between them. The CDR3 runs to 14 residues. The CDR3 DNA reads TGTGCCAGCAGCGTAGAAAGCAGGGTAGAGACCCAGTACTTC. It codes for CASSVESRVETQYF.

The J gene is TRBJ2-7, the V gene TRBV6-5; D is ambiguous. From germline, CDR1 is MNHEY and CDR2 SVGAGI. The CDR3 contains 12 residues. V was pared by 6 bases and J by 2 bases, with 8 bases between. CDR3 residues: CASRGGPYEQYF. The CDR3 DNA sequence: TGTGCCAGCAGAGGTGGCCCCTACGAGCAGTACTTC.

V gene TRBV3-1 (or the pseudogene TRBV3-2) combines with J gene TRBJ1-1; D is ambiguous. The ends were cut back, 1 base at V and 4 bases at J, with 7 bases in the middle. Germline CDR1 is LGHDT and CDR2 is YNNKEL (reference sequence). There are 13 residues in the CDR3. CDR3 sequence: CASSQVVTTEAFF. CDR3 bases: TGTGCCAGCAGCCAAGTTGTTACCACTGAAGCTTTCTTT.

The chain joins TRBV5-1 to TRBJ1-4, with D hard to call. CDR3 length: 15 amino acids. Trimming removed 0 bases from V and 4 bases from J, with 10 bases in between. In germline, CDR1 is SGHRS, CDR2 YFSETQ. In DNA form, the CDR3 reads TGCGCCAGCAGCTTGGCCGGTACGGGTAATGAAAAACTGTTTTTT. Amino acids: CASSLAGTGNEKLFF.

The chain joins TRBV10-3 to TRBJ2-3; a weak D match, TRBD2 (6 bases). V dropped 3 bases and J dropped 2 bases, with 18 bases sitting between them. This CDR3 spans 17 amino acids. Germline CDR1 ENHRY, CDR2 SYGVKD. In DNA, the CDR3 is TGTGCCATCAGTGACCCTAGGGCTAGCGAAGTCACAGATACGCAGTATTTT. Amino acids: CAISDPRASEVTDTQYF.

In its sample, this clone was seen a few times. The chain recombines TRBV28 with TRBJ1-1; no reliable D call. The germline V gene encodes CDR1 MDHEN and CDR2 SYDVKM. The CDR3 is 13 amino acids. Between the trimmed V and J ends, which lost 3 bases and 4 bases, there was a span of 9 bases. The CDR3 loop is CASSFPTRTEAFF. In DNA, the CDR3 is TGTGCCAGCAGTTTCCCCACACGCACTGAAGCTTTCTTT.

The rearrangement uses TRBV5-4 and TRBJ2-5; D remains unclear. V was pared by 2 bases and J by 5 bases, with 7 bases between. This CDR3 comprises 12 residues. CDR1 and CDR2 from the germline V gene are SGHNT and YYREEE (reference sequence). In DNA, the CDR3 is TGTGCCAGCAGCTTTAGGCACGAGACCCAGTACTTC. Translation gives CASSFRHETQYF.

The chain uses TRBV12-5 and TRBJ2-2; 9 bases fit TRBD2. The length of the CDR3 is 17 residues. V lost 0 bases and J lost 2; bases outside the gene matches: 4. In germline, CDR1 is LGHNT, CDR2 FRNRAP. DNA of the CDR3: TGTGCTAGTGGTTTGGTCGCGGGAGGGCCCAACACCGGGGAGCTGTTTTTT. Translated, it gives CASGLVAGGPNTGELFF.

The chain links TRBV30 to TRBJ1-1; D not resolved. CDR1 is GTSNPN and CDR2 is SVGIG in the germline V gene (reference sequence). With 3 bases removed from V and 0 bases from J, the gap between germline ends came to 2 bases. The CDR3 spans 11 residues. CDR3 residues: CAWRMNTEAFF. The CDR3 coding sequence is TGTGCCTGGAGAATGAACACTGAAGCTTTCTTT.

The genes are TRBV5-6 and TRBJ1-1; maybe TRBD1 (5 bases). This CDR3 has 14 amino acids. Germline loops: CDR1 SGHDT, CDR2 YYEEEE. V shed 6 bases and J shed 5 bases, with 17 bases lying between them. CDR3 coding DNA: TGTGCCAGCACCTTCGGGGGGGTCGGTACTGAAGCTTTCTTT. Translation: CASTFGGVGTEAFF.